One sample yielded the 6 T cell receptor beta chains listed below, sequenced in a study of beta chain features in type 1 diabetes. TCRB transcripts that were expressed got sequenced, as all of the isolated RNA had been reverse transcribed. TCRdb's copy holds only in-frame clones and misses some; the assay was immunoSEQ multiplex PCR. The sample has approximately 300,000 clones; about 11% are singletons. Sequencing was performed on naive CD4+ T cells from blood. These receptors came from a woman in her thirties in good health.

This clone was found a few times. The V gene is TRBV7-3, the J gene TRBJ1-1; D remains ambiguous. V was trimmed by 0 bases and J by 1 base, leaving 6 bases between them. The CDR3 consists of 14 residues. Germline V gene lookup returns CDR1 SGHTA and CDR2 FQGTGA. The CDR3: CASSLTRENTEAFF. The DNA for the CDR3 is TGTGCCAGCAGCTTAACCCGGGAGAACACTGAAGCTTTCTTT. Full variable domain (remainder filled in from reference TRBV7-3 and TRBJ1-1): GAGVSQTPSNKVTEKGKYVELRCDPISGHTALYWYRQSLGQGPEFLIYFQGTGAADDSGLPNDRFFAVRPEGSVSTLKIQRTERGDSAVYLCASSLTRENTEAFFGQGTRLTVV.

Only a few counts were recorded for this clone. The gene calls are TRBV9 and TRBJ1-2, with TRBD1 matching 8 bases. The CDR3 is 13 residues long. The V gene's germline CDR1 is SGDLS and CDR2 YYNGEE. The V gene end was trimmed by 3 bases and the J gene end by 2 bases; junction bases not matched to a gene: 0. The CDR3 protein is CASSGQGNYGYTF. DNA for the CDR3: TGTGCCAGCAGCGGACAGGGGAACTATGGCTACACCTTC.

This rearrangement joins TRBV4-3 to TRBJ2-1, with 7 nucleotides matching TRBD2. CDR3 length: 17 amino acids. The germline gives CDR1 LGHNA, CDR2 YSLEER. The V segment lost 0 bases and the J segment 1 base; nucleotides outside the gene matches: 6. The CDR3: CASSQDRSSGSYNEQFF. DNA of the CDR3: TGCGCCAGCAGCCAAGACCGCTCTAGCGGTTCCTACAATGAGCAGTTCTTC.

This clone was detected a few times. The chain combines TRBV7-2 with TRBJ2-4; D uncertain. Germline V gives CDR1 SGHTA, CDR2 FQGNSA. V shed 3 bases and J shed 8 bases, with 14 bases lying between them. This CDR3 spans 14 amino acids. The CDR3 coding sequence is TGTGCCAGCAGCTTGAGCACCTCCAACGACATTCAGTACTTC. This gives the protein CASSLSTSNDIQYF.

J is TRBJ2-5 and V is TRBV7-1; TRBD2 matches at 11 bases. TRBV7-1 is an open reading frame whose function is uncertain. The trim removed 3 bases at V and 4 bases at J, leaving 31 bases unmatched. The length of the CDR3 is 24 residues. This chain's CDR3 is CASSSPPASQGAPTSGSGGETQYF. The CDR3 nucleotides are TGTGCCAGCAGCTCCCCACCGGCGTCTCAGGGGGCCCCTACTAGCGGGAGTGGGGGAGAGACCCAGTACTTC.

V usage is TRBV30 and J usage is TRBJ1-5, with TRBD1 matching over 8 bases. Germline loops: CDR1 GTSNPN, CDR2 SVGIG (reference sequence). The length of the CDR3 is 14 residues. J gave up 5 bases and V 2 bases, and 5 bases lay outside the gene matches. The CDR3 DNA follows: TGTGCCTGGAGTATGGGACAGGCGGATCAGCCCCAGCATTTT. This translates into CAWSMGQADQPQHF.